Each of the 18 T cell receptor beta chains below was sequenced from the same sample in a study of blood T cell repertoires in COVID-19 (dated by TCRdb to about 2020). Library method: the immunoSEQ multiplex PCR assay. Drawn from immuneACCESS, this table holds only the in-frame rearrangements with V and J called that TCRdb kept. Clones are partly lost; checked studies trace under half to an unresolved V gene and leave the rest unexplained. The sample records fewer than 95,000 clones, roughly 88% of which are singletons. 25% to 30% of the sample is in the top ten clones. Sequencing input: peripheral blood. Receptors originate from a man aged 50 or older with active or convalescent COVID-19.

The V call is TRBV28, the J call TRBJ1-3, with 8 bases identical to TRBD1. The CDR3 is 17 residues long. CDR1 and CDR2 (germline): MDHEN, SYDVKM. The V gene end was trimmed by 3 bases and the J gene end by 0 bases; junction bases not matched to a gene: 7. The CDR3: CASSFALGTGSGNTIYF. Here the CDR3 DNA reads TGTGCCAGCAGTTTTGCCCTAGGGACAGGCTCTGGAAACACCATATATTTT.

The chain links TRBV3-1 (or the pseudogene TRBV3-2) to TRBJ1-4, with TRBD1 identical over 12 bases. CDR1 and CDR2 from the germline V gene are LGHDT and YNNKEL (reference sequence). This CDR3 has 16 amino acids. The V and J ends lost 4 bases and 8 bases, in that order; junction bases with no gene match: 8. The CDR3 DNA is TGTGCCAGCAGCCTTATAGGGGGACAGGGGGCCGAAAAACTGTTTTTT. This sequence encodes CASSLIGGQGAEKLFF.

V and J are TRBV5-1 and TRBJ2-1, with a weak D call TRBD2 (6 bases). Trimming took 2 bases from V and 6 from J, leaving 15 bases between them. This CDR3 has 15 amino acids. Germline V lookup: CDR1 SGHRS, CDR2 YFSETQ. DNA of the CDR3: TGCGCCAGCAGCTTCCTACAAGCGGAGGGCAATGAGCAGTTCTTC. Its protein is CASSFLQAEGNEQFF.

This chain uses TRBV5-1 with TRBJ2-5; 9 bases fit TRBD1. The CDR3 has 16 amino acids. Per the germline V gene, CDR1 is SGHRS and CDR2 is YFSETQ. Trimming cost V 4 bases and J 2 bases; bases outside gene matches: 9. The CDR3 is CASSPRDRVGQETQYF. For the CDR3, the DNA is TGCGCCAGCAGCCCGAGGGACAGGGTTGGGCAAGAGACCCAGTACTTC.

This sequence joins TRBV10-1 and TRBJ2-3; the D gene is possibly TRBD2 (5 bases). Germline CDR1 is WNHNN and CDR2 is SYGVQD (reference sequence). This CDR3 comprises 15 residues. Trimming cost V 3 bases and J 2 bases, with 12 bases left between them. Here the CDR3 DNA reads TGCGCCAGCAGTGAAGGCGTTCGGGACACAGATACGCAGTATTTT. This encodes CASSEGVRDTDTQYF.

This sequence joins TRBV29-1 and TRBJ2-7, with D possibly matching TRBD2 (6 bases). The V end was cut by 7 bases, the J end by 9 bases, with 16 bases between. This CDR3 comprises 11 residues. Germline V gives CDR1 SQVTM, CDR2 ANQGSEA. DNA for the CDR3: TGCAGCGGTTTCGACGGGAGCGGGCAGTACTTC. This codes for CSGFDGSGQYF.

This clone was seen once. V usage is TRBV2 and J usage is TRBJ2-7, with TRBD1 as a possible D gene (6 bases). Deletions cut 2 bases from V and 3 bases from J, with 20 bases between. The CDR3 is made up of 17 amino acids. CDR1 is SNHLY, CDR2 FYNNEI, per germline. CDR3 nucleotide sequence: TGTGCCAGCAGTGAATATTATATTCGGGGACAATACTACGAGCAGTACTTC. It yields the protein CASSEYYIRGQYYEQYF.

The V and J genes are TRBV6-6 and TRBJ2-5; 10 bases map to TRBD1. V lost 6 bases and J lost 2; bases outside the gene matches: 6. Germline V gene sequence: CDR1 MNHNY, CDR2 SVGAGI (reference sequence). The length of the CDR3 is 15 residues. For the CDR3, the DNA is TGTGCCAGCAGGACCGGGACAGGGGAACAAGAGACCCAGTACTTC. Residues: CASRTGTGEQETQYF.

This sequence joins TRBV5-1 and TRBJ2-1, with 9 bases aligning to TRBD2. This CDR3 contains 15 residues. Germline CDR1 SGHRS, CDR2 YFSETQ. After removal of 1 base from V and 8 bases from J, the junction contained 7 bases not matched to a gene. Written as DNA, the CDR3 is TGCGCCAGCAGCTTGCCTAGCGGGGTTCTGGATGAGCAGTTCTTC. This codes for CASSLPSGVLDEQFF.

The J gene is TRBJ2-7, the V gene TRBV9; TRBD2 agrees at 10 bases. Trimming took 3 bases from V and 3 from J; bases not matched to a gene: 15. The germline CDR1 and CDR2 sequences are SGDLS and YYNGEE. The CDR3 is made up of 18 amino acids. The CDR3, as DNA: TGTGCCAGCAGCGAGGGGGATGCTCTAGCGGGGGATAACTACGAGCAGTACTTC. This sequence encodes CASSEGDALAGDNYEQYF.

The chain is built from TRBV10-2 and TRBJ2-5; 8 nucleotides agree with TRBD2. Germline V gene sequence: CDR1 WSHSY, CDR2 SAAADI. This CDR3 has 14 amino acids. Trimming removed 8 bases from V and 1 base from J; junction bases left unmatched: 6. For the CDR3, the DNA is TGCGCCAGCTGGTACGGGAGGGCCCAAGAGACCCAGTACTTC. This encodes CASWYGRAQETQYF.

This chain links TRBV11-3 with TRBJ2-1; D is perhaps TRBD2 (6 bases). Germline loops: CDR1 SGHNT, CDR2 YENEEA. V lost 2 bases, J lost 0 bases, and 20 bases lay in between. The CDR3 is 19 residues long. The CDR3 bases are TGTGCCAGCAGCTTATTACAGTGGTTTAGGACTATCTCCTACAATGAGCAGTTCTTC. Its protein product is CASSLLQWFRTISYNEQFF. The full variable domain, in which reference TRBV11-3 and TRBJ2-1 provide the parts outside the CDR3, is EAGVVQSPRYKIIEKKQPVAFWCNPISGHNTLYWYLQNLGQGPELLIRYENEEAVDDSQLPKDRFSAERLKGVDSTLKIQPAELGDSAVYLCASSLLQWFRTISYNEQFFGPGTRLTVL.

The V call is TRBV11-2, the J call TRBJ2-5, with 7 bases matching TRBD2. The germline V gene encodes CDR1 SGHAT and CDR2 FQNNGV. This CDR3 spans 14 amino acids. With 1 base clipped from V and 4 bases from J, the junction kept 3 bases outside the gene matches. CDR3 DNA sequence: TGTGCCAGCAGCTTAGGGGGGGGAGTAGAGACCCAGTACTTC. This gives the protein CASSLGGGVETQYF.

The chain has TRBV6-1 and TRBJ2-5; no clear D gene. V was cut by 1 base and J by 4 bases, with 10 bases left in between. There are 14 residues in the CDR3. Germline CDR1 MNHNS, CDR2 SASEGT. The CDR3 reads CASSEGPVGETQYF. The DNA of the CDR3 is TGTGCCAGCAGTGAAGGCCCGGTTGGAGAGACCCAGTACTTC.

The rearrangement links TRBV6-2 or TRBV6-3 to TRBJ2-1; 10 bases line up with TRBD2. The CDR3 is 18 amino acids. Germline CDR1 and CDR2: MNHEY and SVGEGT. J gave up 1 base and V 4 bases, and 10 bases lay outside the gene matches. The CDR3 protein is CASSFLAGETLSYNEQFF. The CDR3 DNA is TGTGCCAGCAGTTTCCTAGCGGGGGAAACTCTATCCTACAATGAGCAGTTCTTC.

CDR3: CASSPASGGNYGYTF. For the CDR3, the DNA is TGTGCCAGCAGTCCCGCCTCCGGTGGTAACTATGGCTACACCTTC. The chain links TRBV5-4 to TRBJ1-2; D unclear. Germline V gene lookup returns CDR1 SGHNT and CDR2 YYREEE (reference sequence). The CDR3 extends over 15 amino acids. V was trimmed by 5 bases and J by 1 base, leaving 15 bases between them.

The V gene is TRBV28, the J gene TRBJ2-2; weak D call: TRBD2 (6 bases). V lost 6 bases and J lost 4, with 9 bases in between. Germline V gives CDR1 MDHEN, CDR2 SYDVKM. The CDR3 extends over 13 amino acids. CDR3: CASSEGGTGELFF. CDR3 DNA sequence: TGTGCCAGCAGCGAGGGAGGCACCGGGGAGCTGTTTTTT.

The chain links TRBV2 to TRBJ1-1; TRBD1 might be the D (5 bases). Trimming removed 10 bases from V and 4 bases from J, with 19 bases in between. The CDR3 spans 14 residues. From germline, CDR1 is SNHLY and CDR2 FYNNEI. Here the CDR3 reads CATRGSGTVTEAFF. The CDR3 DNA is TGTGCCACAAGGGGCAGTGGTACCGTCACTGAAGCTTTCTTT.